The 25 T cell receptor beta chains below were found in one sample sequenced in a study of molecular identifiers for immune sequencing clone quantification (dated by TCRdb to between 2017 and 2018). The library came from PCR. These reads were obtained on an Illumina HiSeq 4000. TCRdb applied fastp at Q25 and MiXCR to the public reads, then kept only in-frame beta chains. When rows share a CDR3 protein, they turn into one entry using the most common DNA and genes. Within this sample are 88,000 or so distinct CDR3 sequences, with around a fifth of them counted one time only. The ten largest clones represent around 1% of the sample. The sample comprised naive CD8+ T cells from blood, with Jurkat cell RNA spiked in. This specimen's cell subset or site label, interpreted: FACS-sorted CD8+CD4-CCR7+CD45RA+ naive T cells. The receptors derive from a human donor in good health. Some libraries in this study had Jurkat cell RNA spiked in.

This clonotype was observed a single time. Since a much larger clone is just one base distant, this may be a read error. CDR3 DNA: TGTGCCAGCAGGCAAGTCATAGGATCCGAGCAGTACTTC. Translated: CASRQVIGSEQYF. The chain is built from TRBV14 and TRBJ2-7; D gene unclear. The CDR3 runs 13 residues. Germline V lookup: CDR1 SGHDN, CDR2 FVKESK.

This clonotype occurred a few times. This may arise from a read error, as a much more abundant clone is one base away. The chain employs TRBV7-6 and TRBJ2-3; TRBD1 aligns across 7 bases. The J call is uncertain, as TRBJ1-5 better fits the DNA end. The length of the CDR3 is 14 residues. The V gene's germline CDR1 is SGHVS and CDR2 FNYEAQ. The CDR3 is CASSRATGRDTQHF. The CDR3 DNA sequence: TGTGCCAGCAGTCGAGCGACAGGGCGAGATACGCAGCATTTT.

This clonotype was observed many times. CDR3 in amino acids: CSVVFRGDNYGYTF. CDR3 DNA: TGCAGCGTTGTGTTTAGGGGGGATAACTATGGCTACACCTTC. The rearrangement links TRBV29-1 to TRBJ1-2; possible D gene TRBD1, 6 bases. CDR3 size: 14 residues. Between the trimmed V and J ends, which lost 4 bases and 1 base, there was a span of 13 bases. Germline CDR1 SQVTM, CDR2 ANQGSEA.

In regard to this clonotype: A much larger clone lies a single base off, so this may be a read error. CDR3: CASSEWGSYTEAFF. The CDR3 nucleotides are TGTGCCAGCAGTGAATGGGGGTCCTACACTGAAGCTTTCTTT. The genes are TRBV6-1 and TRBJ1-1; tentative D call: TRBD1 (5 bases). Per germline, CDR1 MNHNS and CDR2 SASEGT. V lost 2 bases, J lost 3 bases, and 10 bases lay in between. This CDR3 comprises 14 residues.

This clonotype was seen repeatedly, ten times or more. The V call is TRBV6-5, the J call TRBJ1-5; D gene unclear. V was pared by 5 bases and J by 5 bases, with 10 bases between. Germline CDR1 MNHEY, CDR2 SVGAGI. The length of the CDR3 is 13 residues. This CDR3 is CASSTSPYQPQHF. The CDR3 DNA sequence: TGTGCCAGCAGTACATCCCCCTATCAGCCCCAGCATTTT.

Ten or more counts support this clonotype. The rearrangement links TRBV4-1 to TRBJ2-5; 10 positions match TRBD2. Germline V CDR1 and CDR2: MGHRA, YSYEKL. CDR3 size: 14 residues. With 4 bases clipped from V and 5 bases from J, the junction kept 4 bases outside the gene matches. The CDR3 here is CASSRSGGTETQYF. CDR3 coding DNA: TGCGCCAGCAGCCGTAGCGGGGGGACGGAGACCCAGTACTTC.

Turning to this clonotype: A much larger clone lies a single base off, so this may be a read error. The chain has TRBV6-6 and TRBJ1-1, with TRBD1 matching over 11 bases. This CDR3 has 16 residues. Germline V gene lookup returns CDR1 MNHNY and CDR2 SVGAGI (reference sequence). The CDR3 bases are TGTGCCGGCAGTGGCCTCGGACAGGGGGCGACCACTGAAGCTTTCTTT. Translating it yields CAGSGLGQGATTEAFF.

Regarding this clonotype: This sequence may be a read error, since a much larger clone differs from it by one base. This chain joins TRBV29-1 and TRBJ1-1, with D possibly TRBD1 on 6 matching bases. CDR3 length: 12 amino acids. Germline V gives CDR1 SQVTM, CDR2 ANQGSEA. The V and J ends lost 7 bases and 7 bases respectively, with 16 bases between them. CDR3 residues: CSADGGQGEAFF. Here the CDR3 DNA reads TGCAGCGCGGACGGGGGGCAGGGTGAAGCTTTCTTT. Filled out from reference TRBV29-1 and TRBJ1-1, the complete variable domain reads SAVISQKPSRDICQRGTSLTIQCQVDSQVTMMFWYRQQPGQSLTLIATANQGSEATYESGFVIDKFPISRPNLTFSTLTVSNMSPEDSSIYLCSADGGQGEAFFGQGTRLTVV.

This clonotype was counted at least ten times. The CDR3, as DNA: TGTGCCAGCAGTCCGATTTCCGGTGATACGCAGTATTTT. Translated, it gives CASSPISGDTQYF. The V call is TRBV27, the J call TRBJ2-3; D is undetermined. Trimming took 5 bases from V and 6 from J, leaving 12 bases between them. Germline CDR1 is MNHEY and CDR2 is SMNVEV (reference sequence). This CDR3 is 13 amino acids long.

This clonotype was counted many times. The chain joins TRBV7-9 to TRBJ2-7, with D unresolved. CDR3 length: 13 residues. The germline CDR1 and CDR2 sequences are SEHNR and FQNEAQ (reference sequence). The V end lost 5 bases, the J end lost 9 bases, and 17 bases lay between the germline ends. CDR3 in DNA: TGTGCCAGCAGCCCTCCTTTGGGGTCCCGGCAGTACTTC. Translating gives CASSPPLGSRQYF.

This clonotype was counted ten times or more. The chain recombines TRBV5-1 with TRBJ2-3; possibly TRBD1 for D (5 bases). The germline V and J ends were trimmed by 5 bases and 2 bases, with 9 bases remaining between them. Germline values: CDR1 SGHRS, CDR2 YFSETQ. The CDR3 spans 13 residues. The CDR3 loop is CASRTDNTDTQYF. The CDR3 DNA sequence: TGCGCCAGCAGGACGGACAACACAGATACGCAGTATTTT.

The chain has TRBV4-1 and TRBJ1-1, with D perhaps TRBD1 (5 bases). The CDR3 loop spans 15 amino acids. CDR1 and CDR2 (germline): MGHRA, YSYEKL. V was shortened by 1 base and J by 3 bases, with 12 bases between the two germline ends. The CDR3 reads CASSQVSGSDTEAFF. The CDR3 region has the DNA TGCGCCAGCAGCCAAGTCTCAGGGTCGGACACTGAAGCTTTCTTT.

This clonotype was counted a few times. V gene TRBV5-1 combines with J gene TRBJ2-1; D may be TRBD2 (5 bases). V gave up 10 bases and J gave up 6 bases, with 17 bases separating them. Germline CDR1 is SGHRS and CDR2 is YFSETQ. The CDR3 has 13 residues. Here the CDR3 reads CASRASRGNEQFF. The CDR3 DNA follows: TGCGCCTCAAGGGCTAGCCGTGGCAATGAGCAGTTCTTC.

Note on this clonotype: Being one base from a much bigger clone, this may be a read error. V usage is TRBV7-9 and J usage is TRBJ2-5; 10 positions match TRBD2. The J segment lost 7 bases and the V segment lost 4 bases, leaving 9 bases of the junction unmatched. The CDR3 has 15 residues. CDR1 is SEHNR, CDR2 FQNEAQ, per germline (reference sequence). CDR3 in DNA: TGTGCCAGCAGCTACGGGACTAGCGTCGAGGTGACCCAGTACTTC. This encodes CASSYGTSVEVTQYF.

The CDR3 spells CASSVTSGGETQYF. CDR3 nucleotide sequence: TGTGCCAGCAGTGTCACTAGCGGGGGGGAGACCCAGTACTTC. The rearrangement joins TRBV12-3 or TRBV12-4 to TRBJ2-5; 12 nucleotides line up with TRBD2. The CDR3 length is 14 residues. Germline trimming cut 5 bases from V and 5 bases from J; bases unmatched to any gene: 3.

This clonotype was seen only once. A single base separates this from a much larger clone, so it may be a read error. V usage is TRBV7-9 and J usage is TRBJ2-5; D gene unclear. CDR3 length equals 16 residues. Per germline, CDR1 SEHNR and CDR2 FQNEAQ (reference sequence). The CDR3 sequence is CASGLADIRSQETQYF. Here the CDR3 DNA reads TGTGCCAGCGGCTTAGCCGACATCAGGTCCCAAGAGACCCAGTACTTC.

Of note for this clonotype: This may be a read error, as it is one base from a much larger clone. In DNA form, the CDR3 reads TGCGGTGCTCCAGAACCGGTCAACCCCGTGAGAGCTTTCTTT. Protein: CGAPEPVNPVRAFF. This rearrangement joins TRBV20-1 to TRBJ1-1; D remains unclear. The CDR3 is 14 residues long. The V gene's germline CDR1 is DFQATT and CDR2 SNEGSKA (reference sequence).

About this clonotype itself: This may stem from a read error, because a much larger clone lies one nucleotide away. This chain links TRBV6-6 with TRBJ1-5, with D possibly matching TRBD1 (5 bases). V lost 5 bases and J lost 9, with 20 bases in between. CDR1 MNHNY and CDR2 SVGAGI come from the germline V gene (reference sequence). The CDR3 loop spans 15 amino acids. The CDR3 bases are TGTGCCAGCAGTCCGCCGGAGGGCGGGGGTCGGCCCCAGCATTTT. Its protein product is CASSPPEGGGRPQHF.

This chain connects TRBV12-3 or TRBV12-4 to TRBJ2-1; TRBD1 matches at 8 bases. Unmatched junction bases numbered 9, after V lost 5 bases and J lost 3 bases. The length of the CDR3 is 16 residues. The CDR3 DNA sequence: TGTGCCAGCAGTCCCGTAGACAGGGGCGTCTACAATGAGCAGTTCTTC. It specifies CASSPVDRGVYNEQFF.

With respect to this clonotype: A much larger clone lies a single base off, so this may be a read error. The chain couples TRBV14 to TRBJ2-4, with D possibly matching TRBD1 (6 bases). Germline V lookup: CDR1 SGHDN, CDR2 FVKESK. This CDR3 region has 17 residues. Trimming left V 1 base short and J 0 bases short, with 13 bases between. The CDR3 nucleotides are TGTGCCAGCAGCCAAGGAGATGACAGGCTAGCCAAAAACATTCAGTACTTC. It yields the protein CASSQGDDRLAKNIQYF.

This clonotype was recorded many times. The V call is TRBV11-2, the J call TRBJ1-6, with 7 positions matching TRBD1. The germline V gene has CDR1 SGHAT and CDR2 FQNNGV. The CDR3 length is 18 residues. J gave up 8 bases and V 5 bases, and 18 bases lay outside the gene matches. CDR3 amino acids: CASSRGTAINGGYSPLHF. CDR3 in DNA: TGTGCCAGCAGCCGAGGGACAGCTATAAACGGGGGGTATTCACCCCTCCACTTT.

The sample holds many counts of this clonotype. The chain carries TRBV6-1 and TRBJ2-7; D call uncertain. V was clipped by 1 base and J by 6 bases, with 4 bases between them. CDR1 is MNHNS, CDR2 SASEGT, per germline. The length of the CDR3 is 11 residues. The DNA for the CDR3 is TGTGCCAGCAGTGAAGGGTCCGAGCAGTACTTC. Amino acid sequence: CASSEGSEQYF.

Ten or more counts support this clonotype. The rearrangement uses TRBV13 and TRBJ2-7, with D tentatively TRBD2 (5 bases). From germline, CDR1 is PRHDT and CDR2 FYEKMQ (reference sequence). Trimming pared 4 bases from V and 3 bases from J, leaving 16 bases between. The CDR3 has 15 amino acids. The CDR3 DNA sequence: TGTGCCAGCAGCTCGACCGGACTGAAGGACTACGAGCAGTACTTC. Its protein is CASSSTGLKDYEQYF.

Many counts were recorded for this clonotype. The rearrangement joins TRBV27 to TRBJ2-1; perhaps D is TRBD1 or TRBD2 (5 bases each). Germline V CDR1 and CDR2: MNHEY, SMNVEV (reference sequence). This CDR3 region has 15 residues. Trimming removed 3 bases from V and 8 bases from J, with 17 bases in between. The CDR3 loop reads CASSFFPGPRYEQFF. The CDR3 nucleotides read TGTGCCAGCAGTTTTTTTCCGGGGCCAAGGTATGAGCAGTTCTTC.

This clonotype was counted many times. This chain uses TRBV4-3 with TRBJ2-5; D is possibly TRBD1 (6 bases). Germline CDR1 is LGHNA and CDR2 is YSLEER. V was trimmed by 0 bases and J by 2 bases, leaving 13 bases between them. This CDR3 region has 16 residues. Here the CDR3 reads CASSQDWGPLQETQYF. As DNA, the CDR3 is TGCGCCAGCAGCCAAGACTGGGGGCCGTTACAAGAGACCCAGTACTTC.